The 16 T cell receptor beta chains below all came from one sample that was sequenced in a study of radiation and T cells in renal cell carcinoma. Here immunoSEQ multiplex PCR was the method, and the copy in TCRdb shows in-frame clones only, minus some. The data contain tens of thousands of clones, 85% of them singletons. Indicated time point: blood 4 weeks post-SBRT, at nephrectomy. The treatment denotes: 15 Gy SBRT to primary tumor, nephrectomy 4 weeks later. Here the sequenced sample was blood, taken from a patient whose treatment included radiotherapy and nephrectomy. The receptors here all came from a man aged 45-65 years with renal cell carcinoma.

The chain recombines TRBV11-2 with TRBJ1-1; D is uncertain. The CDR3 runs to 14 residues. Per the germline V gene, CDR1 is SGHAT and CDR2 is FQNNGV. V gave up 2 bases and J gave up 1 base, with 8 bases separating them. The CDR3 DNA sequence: TGTGCCAGCAGCTTAAATGGGTGGAACACTGAAGCTTTCTTT. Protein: CASSLNGWNTEAFF.

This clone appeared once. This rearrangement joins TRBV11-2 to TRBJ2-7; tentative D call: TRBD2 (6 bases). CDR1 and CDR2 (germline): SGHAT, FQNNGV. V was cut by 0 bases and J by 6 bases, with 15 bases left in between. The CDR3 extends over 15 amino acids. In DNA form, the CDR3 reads TGTGCCAGCAGCTTAGACGGGAGTAACTTCGGCGAGCAGTACTTC. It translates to CASSLDGSNFGEQYF.

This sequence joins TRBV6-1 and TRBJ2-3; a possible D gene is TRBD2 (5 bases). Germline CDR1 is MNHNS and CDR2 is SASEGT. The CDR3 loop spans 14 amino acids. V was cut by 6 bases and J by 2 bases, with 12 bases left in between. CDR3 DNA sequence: TGTGCCAGCAGCGTCGAGGGCCTCACAGATACGCAGTATTTT. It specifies CASSVEGLTDTQYF.

The DNA of the CDR3 is TGTGCCAGCAGCTTTGTTGCTGGCGGCACTGAAGCTTTCTTT. The encoded protein is CASSFVAGGTEAFF. J is TRBJ1-1 and V is TRBV7-8; no definite D call. The CDR3 loop spans 14 amino acids. Germline V gene lookup returns CDR1 SGHVS and CDR2 FQNEAQ. V lost 3 bases, J lost 4 bases, and 12 bases lay in between.

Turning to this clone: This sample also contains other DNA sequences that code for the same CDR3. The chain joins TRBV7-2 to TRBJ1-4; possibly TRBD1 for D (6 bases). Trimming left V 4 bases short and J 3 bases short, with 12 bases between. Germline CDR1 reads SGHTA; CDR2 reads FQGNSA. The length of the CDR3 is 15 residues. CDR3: CASSSQTGPNEKLFF. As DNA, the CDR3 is TGTGCCAGCAGCTCACAGACAGGCCCTAATGAAAAACTGTTTTTT.

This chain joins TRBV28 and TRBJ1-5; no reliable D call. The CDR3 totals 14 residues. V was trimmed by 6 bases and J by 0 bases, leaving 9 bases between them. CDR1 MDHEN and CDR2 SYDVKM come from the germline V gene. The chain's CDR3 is CASSPTVSNQPQHF. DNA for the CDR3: TGTGCCAGCAGCCCCACAGTTAGCAATCAGCCCCAGCATTTT.

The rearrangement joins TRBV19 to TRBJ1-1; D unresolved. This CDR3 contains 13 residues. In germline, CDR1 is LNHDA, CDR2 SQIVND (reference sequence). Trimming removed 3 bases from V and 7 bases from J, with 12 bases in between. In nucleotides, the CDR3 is TGTGCCAGTAGTATGCCGGGAATCGTTGAAGCTTTCTTT. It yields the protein CASSMPGIVEAFF.

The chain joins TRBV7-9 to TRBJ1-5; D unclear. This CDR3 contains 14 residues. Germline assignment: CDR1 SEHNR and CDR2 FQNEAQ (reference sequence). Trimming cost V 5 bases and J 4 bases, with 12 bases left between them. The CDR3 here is CASSPGSGNQPQHF. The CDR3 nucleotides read TGTGCCAGCAGCCCCGGTTCAGGTAATCAGCCCCAGCATTTT.

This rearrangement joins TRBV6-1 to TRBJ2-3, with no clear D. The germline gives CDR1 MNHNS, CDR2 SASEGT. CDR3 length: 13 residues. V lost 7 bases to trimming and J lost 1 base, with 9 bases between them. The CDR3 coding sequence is TGTGCCAGCATCTCTGGGGGCACAGATACGCAGTATTTT. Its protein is CASISGGTDTQYF.

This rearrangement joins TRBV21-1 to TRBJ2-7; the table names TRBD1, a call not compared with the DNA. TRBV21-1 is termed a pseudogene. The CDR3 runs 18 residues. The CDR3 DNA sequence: TGTGCCAGCAGCAAAGTCAGTCTCAGGACAGTTGGATCCTACGAGCAGTACTTC. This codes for CASSKVSLRTVGSYEQYF.

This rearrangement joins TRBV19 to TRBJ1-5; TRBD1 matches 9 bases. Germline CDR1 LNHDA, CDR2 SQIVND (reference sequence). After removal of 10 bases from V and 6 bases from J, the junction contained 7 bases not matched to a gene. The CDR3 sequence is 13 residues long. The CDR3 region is CATGQGLTQPQHF. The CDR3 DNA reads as TGTGCCACTGGACAGGGGCTCACTCAGCCCCAGCATTTT.

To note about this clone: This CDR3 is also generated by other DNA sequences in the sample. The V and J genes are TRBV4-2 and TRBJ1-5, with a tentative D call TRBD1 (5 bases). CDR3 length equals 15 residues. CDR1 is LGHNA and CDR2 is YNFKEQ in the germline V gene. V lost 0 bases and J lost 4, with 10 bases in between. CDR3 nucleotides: TGTGCCAGCAGCCAAGATCAGGGCTCTAATCAGCCCCAGCATTTT. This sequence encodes CASSQDQGSNQPQHF.

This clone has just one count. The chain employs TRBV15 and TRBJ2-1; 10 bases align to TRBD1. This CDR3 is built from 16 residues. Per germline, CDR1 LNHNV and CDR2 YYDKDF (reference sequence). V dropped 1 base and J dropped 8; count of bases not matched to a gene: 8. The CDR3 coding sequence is TGTGCCACCAGCAGAGTAGCCGGGACAGGGGTCGATGAGCAGTTCTTC. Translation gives CATSRVAGTGVDEQFF.

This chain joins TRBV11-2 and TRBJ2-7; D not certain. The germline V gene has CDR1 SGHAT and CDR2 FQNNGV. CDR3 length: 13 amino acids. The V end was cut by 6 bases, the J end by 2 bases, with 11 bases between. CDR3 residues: CASRPTGPYEQYF. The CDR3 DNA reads TGTGCCAGCAGGCCGACGGGCCCCTACGAGCAGTACTTC.

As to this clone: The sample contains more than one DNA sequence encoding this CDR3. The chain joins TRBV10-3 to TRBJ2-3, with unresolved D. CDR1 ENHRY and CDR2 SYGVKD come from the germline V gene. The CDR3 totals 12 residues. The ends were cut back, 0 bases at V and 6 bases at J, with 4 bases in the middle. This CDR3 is CAISESGDTQYF. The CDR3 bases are TGTGCCATCAGTGAGTCCGGCGATACGCAGTATTTT.

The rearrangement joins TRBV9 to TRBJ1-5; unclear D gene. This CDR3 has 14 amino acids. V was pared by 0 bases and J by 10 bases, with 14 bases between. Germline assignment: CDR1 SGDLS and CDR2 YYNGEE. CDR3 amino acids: CASSVEAEASPQHF. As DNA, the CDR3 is TGTGCCAGCAGCGTAGAGGCCGAAGCATCTCCCCAGCATTTT.